This T cell receptor beta chain was sequenced during a study of blood T cells in healthy people across ages. About the study: About one barcoded TCR beta cDNA was captured per two T cells.

With regard to this clonotype: Its antigen is still unknown.

Regarding the study as a whole: The unknown donor CMV status may have confounded expanded clonotype changes. The study found TCR beta diversity correlated strongly with naive T cell percentage.

Every sample had a minimum of 6 million PBMCs isolated. Together with a sample-barcoded 5' primer, a J-beta primer mix was included in a second PCR lasting roughly 6 to 12 cycles. Each CDR3 protein is one row after TCRdb ran MiXCR on the 5' RACE reads. Counted here are about 970,000 distinct CDR3 sequences, roughly 50% occurring once; the ten biggest clones make up about a fifth. This clonotype originated in a woman aged 55-70 years in good health. The sequencing input was blood.

The CDR3: CASSRAGEGYTQYF. The CDR3 DNA is TGTGCCAGCAGTCGAGCGGGAGAGGGGTATACGCAGTATTTT. The V call is TRBV28, the J call TRBJ2-3, with 8 bases identical to TRBD2. The CDR3 loop spans 14 amino acids. V lost 5 bases to trimming and J lost 7 bases; unmatched junction nucleotides: 8. Germline-derived CDR1 and CDR2 are MDHEN and SYDVKM.